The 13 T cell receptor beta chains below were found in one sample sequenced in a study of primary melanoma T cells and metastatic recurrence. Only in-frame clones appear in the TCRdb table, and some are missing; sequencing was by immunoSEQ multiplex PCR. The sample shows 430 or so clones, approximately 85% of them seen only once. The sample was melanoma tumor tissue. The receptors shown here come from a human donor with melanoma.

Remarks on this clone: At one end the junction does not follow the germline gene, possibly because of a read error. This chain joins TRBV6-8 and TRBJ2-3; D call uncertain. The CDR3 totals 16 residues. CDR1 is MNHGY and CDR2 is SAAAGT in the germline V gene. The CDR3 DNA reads TGTGCCAGCAGTGACTCTAAGGGATCTAGTGCAGATACGCAGTATTTT. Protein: CASSDSKGSSADTQYF.

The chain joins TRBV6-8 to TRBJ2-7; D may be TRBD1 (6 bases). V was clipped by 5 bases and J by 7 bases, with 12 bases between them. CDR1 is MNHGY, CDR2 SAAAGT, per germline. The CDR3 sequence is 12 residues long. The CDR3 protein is CASSLDRREQYF. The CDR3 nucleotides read TGTGCCAGCAGTCTCGACAGGAGGGAGCAGTACTTC.

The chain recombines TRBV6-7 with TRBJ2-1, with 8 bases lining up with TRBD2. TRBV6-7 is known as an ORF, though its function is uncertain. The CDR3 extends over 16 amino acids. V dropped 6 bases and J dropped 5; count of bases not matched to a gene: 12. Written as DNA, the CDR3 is TGTGCCAGCAGGTCCTCGCTGGGCGGGGGGAACAATGAGCAGTTCTTC. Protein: CASRSSLGGGNNEQFF.

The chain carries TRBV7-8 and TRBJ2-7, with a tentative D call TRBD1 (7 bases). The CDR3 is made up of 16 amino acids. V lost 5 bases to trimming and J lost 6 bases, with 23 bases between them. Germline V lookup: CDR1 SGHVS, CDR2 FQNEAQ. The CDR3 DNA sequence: TGTGCCAGCAGCCCGGGGGACAGACTGTTACCTTCCGAGCAGTACTTC. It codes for CASSPGDRLLPSEQYF.

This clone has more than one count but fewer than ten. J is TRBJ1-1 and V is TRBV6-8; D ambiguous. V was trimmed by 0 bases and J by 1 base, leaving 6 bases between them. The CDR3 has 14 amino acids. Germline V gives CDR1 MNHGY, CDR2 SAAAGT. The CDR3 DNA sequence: TGTGCCAGCAGTTACTCTCTGGGGAACACTGAAGCTTTCTTT. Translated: CASSYSLGNTEAFF.

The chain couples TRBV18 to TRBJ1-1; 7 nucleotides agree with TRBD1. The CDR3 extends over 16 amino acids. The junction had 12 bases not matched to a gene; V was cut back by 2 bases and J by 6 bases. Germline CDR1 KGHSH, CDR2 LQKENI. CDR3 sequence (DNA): TGTGCCAGCTCACCATCGGTGAACAGGGGTTCGGCTGAAGCTTTCTTT. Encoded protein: CASSPSVNRGSAEAFF.

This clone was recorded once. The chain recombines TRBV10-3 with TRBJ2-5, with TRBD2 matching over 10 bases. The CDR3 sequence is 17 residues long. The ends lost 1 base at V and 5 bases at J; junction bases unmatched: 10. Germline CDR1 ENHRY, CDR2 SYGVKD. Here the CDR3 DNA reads TGTGCCATCAGTGAGTTGCTAGCGGGGGAGCTGGGCGAGACCCAGTACTTC. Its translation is CAISELLAGELGETQYF.

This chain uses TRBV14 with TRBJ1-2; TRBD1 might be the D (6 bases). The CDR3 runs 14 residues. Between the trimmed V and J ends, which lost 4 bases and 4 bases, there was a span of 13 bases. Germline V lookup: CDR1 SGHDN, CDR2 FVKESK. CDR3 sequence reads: CASSPRGGGYGYTF. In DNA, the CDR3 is TGTGCCAGCAGCCCCCGGGGAGGGGGCTATGGCTACACCTTC.

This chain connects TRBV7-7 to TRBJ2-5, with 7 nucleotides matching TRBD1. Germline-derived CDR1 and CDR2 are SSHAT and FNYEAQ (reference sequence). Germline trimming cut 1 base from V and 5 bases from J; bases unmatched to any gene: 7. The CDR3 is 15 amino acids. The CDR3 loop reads CASSLGRDSYETQYF. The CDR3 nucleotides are TGTGCCAGCAGCTTAGGCCGGGACAGTTATGAGACCCAGTACTTC.

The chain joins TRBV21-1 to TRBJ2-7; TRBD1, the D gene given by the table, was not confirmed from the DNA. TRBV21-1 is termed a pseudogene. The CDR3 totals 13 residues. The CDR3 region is CASSVTGGGEQYF. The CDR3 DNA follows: TGTGCCAGCAGTGTTACAGGGGGCGGGGAGCAGTACTTC.

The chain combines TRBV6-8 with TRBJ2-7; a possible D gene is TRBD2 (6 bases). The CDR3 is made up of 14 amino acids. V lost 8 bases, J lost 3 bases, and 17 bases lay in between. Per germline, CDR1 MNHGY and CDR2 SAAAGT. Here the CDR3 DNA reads TGTGCCAGCGGGGGGACCCCCCCGAGCTACGAGCAGTACTTC. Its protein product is CASGGTPPSYEQYF.

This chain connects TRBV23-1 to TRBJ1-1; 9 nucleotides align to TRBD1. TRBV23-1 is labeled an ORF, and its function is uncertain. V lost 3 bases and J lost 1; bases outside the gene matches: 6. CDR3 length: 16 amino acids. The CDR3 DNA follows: TGCGCCAGCAGTCAGGACAGGGGATTGTCGAACACTGAAGCTTTCTTT. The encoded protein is CASSQDRGLSNTEAFF.

CDR3 loop: CASQGLFNEQFF. CDR3 nucleotide sequence: TGCGCCAGCCAGGGACTCTTCAATGAGCAGTTCTTC. The genes are TRBV10-2 and TRBJ2-1; a weak D match, TRBD2 (6 bases). V dropped 8 bases and J dropped 6 bases, with 11 bases sitting between them. CDR3 length: 12 amino acids. Germline CDR1 and CDR2: WSHSY and SAAADI.